The clone carrying this T cell receptor beta chain was detected many times. This sample stems from a study of shared clonotypes between healthy human individuals. Across the whole study: The donors, a couple of women and a few men, were aged 18 to 49.

The method was immunoSEQ multiplex PCR; TCRdb's version includes in-frame clones alone and lacks a portion of them. In the table there are 780,000 or so clones, just under 75% of which are singletons. V dropped 4 bases and J dropped 2 bases, with 7 bases sitting between them. This CDR3 is 13 amino acids long. Germline V lookup: CDR1 SGHAT, CDR2 FQNNGV. The V and J genes are TRBV11-2 and TRBJ2-3, with D maybe TRBD2 (5 bases). The material sequenced was memory CD4+ T cells sorted from blood. Stated subset: CD45RA-negative fraction. The sequence came from a woman aged 25 to 39 in good health. The DNA of the CDR3 is TGTGCCAGCAGCTCGGGAAACACAGATACGCAGTATTTT. Its protein is CASSSGNTDTQYF. The variable domain in full, completed from reference TRBV11-2 and TRBJ2-3, reads EAGVAQSPRYKIIEKRQSVAFWCNPISGHATLYWYQQILGQGPKLLIQFQNNGVVDDSQLPKDRFSAERLKGVDSTLKIQPAKLEDSAVYLCASSSGNTDTQYFGPGTRLTVL.